This TCR beta chain was observed in a study of circulating tumor DNA in untreated peripheral T-cell lymphoma. Germline CDR1 MDHEN, CDR2 SYDVKM. This CDR3 region has 16 residues. Trimming took off 1 base at V and 1 base at J, with 13 bases between the two ends. Assay: immunoSEQ multiplex PCR; the TCRdb copy retains only in-frame clones and omits some. Among around 6,000 clones listed, less than 70% were seen once. Comments on this clone: Its antigen is as yet unknown.

Study-wide findings and caveats: Tumor-specific clonotypes were found in roughly 80% of patients.

Sequenced: tumor tissue. The clonotype comes from a human donor with peripheral T-cell lymphoma. The chain recombines TRBV28 with TRBJ1-1, with D maybe TRBD1 (6 bases). The CDR3 nucleotides read TGTGCCAGCAGTTTATTAGGGGGGCCGTGGAACACTGAAGCTTTCTTT. Translated, it gives CASSLLGGPWNTEAFF.